This entry features one TCR beta chain sequence. Its cognate antigen is unknown. UMI-labeled 5' RACE yielded the TRB cDNA libraries. Each CDR3 protein gets one entry in TCRdb, which reprocessed the 5' RACE reads and gives no DNA. Recorded here are approximately 59,000 distinct CDR3 sequences; the top ten clones represent roughly 0.74%. Within the CD8+ T cell compartment, naive cells were CD45RO-CCR7+CD27+CD95-. This CDR3 region has 14 residues. Germline V gene sequence: CDR1 LGHNA, CDR2 YSLEER. The data originate from a study of CXCR3-negative and CXCR3-positive naive CD8 T cells. Regarding the study as a whole: In CXCR3-positive naive cells, the TRB CDR3s were more hydrophobic than in CXCR3-negative naive cells. TRBV-TRBJ usage was alike in naive CXCR3-negative and CXCR3-positive cells but differed in memory cells. Sequencing showed both naive subsets with comparably high diversity, and memory CD8+ cells much lower.

Source material: naive CXCR3+ CD8+ T cells from blood. Subset here: CD45RO-CCR7+CD27+CD95- naive CD8+ T cells expressing CXCR3 (TNR3+). The chain recombines TRBV4-3 with TRBJ2-7; TCRdb outputs TRBD1, but without DNA this stays unchecked. This sequence was found in a human donor in good health. Some clones in this sample may be carry-over from other donors' samples. The CDR3 loop is CASGQENREDEQYF.